This T cell receptor beta chain was captured in a study of beta chain features in type 1 diabetes. Every isolated RNA sample was fully reverse transcribed, so sequencing captured expressed TCRB transcripts. Repertoires were generated with immunoSEQ multiplex PCR, while TCRdb's copy carries only in-frame clones and drops some. This sample has under 250,000 clones; roughly 30% occur once, and the top ten carry 4%. Study-wide results and caveats: Whether TCRB rearrangement is influenced by HLA type was left unresolved in this analysis. Among patients, naive, central memory and Treg TCRB repertoires appeared more similar than among healthy donors. Reduced insertions and increased deletions marked VDJ junctions in type 1 diabetes patients. In patients and controls equally, PCR might favor templates that are shorter.

As for this clone: Its antigen is unidentified.

Germline V gene data show CDR1 as SGHTA and CDR2 as FQGNSA. V gave up 4 bases and J gave up 14 bases, with 11 bases separating them. The CDR3 loop spans 11 amino acids. The chain uses TRBV7-2 and TRBJ1-4; D gene uncertain. The TCR sequence derives from a man aged 25-40 years in good health. The sample consisted of central memory CD4+ T cells from blood. CDR3 DNA: TGTGCCAGCAGCTCCGGGATTCATCTGTTTTTT. It encodes CASSSGIHLFF.